This T cell receptor beta chain stems from a study of blood T cells in healthy people across ages. The study, taken as a whole, reports: Expanded clonotype shifts may have been confounded, as the donors had an unknown CMV status. Naive CD4+ cells and diversity were both higher in long-lived donors than in aged donors.

The CDR3 is 10 amino acids. Trimming removed 4 bases from V and 8 bases from J, with 5 bases in between. Germline CDR1 MDHEN, CDR2 SYDVKM. It was with a sample-barcoded 5' primer and a J-beta primer mix that a second PCR of roughly 7 to 12 cycles was run. TCRdb called the 5' RACE reads again in MiXCR, with one record for every CDR3 protein. Here the sample spans under 2 million distinct CDR3 sequences, 30% to 35% being singletons. In this sample, this clonotype turned up a few times. Its antigen remains unidentified. The sample was blood. The V call is TRBV28, the J call TRBJ1-2, with D unresolved. The receptor comes from a young woman in good health. DNA of the CDR3: TGTGCCAGCAGTTCGTCGGGCTACACCTTC. This encodes CASSSSGYTF.